This T cell receptor beta chain was observed in a study of T cell changes during pregnancy in multiple sclerosis (dated by TCRdb to about 2019). Regarding the study in general: Changes in the T cell repertoire over the course of pregnancy were examined in this study in women with multiple sclerosis.

The method was the immunoSEQ multiplex PCR assay. The immuneACCESS repertoire file appears here via TCRdb, limited to in-frame rearrangements. These files lack a portion of the clones; in checked studies, under half of the deficit traces to unresolved V genes, and the cause of the others is not known. The sample table shows some 120,000 clones, and 93% are seen once. The leading ten clones occupy approximately 6.2% of the sample. The CDR3 holds 17 amino acids from the cysteine to the phenylalanine. Only the CDR3 DNA is retained, 51 bases long and in frame from the first base. Trimming removed 0 bases from V and 5 bases from J; the gene matches leave 8 bases unexplained. CDR1 and CDR2 (SGDLS, YYNGEE) derive from the germline V gene. Details on this clone: Its antigen remains unidentified. Base qualities were left out, and no much larger clone turns up one base away.

The sequence links TRBV9 to TRBJ2-1, with 10 bases in between that match TRBD2. The input for sequencing was peripheral blood, taken before pregnancy. The clonotype comes from a female donor with multiple sclerosis, enrolled in a pregnancy study. The CDR3 protein is CASSVAGGLAVDNEQFF. The bases are TGTGCCAGCAGCGTAGCTGGCGGACTAGCGGTCGACAATGAGCAGTTCTTC.